This TCR beta chain was profiled in a study of Ad26.COV2.S vaccination and SARS-CoV-2 variants. The CDR3 has 15 residues. CDR1 and CDR2 (germline): WSHSY, SAAADI. The germline V and J ends were trimmed by 6 bases and 7 bases, with 19 bases remaining between them. Sample treatment: around 19 received Ad26.COV2.S at low or high dose, single or two shots; five or six received placebo; per-sample allocation not given. On day 63 after the first injection, vaccine and placebo recipients gave samples. Data came from immunoSEQ multiplex PCR; TCRdb stores just in-frame clones and leaves some out. This repertoire shows about 350,000 clones, approximately 81% found once; its top ten account for roughly 3.1%. This clone was seen just once.

This receptor was identified in a person between 18 and 60 years old who received the Ad26.COV2.S COVID-19 vaccine or a placebo. The genes are TRBV10-2 and TRBJ1-5; D not resolved. Sample: peripheral blood, taken in a trial of Ad26.COV2.S vaccine versus placebo. The CDR3 DNA reads TGCGCCAGCAGGGCATCGGGGATAAGGGTCCAGCCCCAGCATTTT. Amino acid sequence: CASRASGIRVQPQHF.